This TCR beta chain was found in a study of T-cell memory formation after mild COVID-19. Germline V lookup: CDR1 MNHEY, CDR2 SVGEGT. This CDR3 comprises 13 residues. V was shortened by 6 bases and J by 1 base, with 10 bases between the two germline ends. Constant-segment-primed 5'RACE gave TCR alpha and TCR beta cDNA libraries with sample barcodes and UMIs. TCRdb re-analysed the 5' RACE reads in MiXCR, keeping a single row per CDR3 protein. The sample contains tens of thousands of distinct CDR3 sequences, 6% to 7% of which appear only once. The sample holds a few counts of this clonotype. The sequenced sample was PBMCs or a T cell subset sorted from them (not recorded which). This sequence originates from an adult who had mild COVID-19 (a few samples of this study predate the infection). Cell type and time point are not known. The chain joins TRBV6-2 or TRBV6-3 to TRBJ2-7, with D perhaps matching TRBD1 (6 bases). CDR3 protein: CASRLTGSYEQYF. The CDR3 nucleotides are TGTGCCAGCAGACTTACAGGGTCCTACGAGCAGTACTTC.